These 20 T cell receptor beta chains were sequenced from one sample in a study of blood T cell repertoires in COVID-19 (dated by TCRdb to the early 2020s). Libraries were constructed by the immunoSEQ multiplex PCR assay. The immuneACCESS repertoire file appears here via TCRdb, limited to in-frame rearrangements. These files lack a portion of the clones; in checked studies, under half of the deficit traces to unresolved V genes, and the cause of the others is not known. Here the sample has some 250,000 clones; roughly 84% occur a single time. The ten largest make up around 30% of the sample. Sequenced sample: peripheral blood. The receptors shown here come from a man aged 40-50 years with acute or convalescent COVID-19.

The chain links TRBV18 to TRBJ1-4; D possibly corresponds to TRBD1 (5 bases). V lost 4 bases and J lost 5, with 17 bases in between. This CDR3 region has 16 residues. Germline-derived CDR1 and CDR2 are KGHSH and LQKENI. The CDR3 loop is CASSLARGRSNEKLFF. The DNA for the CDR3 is TGTGCCAGCTCACTGGCGCGGGGCAGGTCAAATGAAAAACTGTTTTTT.

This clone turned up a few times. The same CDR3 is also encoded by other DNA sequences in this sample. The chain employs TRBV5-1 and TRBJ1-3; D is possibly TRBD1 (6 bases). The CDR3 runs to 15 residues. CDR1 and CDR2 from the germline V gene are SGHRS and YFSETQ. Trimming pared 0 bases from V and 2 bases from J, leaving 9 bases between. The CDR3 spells CASSLAAGAGNTIYF. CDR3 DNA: TGCGCCAGCAGCTTGGCGGCAGGGGCTGGAAACACCATATATTTT.

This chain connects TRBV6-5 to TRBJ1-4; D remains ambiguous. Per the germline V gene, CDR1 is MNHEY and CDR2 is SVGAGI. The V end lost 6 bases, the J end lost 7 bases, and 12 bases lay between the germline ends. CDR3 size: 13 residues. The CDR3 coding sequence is TGTGCCAGCAGCCCCATGGGGAGTGAAAAACTGTTTTTT. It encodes CASSPMGSEKLFF.

CDR3 coding DNA: TGTGCCAGCAGCCGCAGAGCGGGAGGGGCGTACAATGAGCAGTTCTTC. Amino acid sequence: CASSRRAGGAYNEQFF. The chain links TRBV7-2 to TRBJ2-1; 10 bases are a match to TRBD2. CDR1 and CDR2 from the germline V gene are SGHTA and FQGNSA. The CDR3 consists of 16 residues. V was clipped by 5 bases and J by 4 bases; unmatched bases: 8.

CDR3 sequence reads: CASSNRTGTHSGNTIYF. The DNA of the CDR3 is TGTGCCAGCTCAAACAGGACAGGCACCCACTCTGGAAACACCATATATTTT. The rearrangement joins TRBV18 to TRBJ1-3; TRBD1 matches at 7 bases. J was trimmed by 0 bases and V by 5 bases; bases with no gene match: 10. Germline V gene lookup returns CDR1 KGHSH and CDR2 LQKENI. CDR3 length equals 17 residues.

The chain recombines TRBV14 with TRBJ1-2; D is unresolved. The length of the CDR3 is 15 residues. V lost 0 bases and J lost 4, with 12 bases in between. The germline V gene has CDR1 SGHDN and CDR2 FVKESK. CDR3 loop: CASSQDQVLGYGYTF. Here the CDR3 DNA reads TGTGCCAGCAGCCAAGATCAGGTCCTCGGCTATGGCTACACCTTC. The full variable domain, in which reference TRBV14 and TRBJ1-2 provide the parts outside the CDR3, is EAGVTQFPSHSVIEKGQTVTLRCDPISGHDNLYWYRRVMGKEIKFLLHFVKESKQDESGMPNNRFLAERTGGTYSTLKVQPAELEDSGVYFCASSQDQVLGYGYTFGSGTRLTVV.

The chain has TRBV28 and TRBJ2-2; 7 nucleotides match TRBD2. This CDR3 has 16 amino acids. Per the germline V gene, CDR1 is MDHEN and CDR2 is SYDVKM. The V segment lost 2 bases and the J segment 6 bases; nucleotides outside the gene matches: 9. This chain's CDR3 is CASSLATWAGAGELFF. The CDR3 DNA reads TGTGCCAGCAGTTTAGCAACTTGGGCGGGAGCCGGGGAGCTGTTTTTT.

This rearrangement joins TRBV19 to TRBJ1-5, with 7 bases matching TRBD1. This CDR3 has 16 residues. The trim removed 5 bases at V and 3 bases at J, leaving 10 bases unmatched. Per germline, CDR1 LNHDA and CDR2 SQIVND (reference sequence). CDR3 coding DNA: TGTGCCAGTAGTGCCTCCACAGGGGCCCTCAATCAGCCCCAGCATTTT. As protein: CASSASTGALNQPQHF. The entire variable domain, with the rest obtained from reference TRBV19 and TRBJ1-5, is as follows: DGGITQSPKYLFRKEGQNVTLSCEQNLNHDAMYWYRQDPGQGLRLIYYSQIVNDFQKGDIAEGYSVSREKKESFPLTVTSAQKNPTAFYLCASSASTGALNQPQHFGDGTRLSIL.

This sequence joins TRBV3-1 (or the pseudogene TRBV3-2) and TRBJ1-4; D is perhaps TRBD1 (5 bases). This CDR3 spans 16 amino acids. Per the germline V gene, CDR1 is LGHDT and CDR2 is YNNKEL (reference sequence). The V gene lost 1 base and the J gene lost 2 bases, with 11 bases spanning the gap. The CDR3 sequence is CASSQGSGRTNEKLFF. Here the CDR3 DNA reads TGTGCCAGCAGCCAAGGTTCAGGGCGGACTAATGAAAAACTGTTTTTT.

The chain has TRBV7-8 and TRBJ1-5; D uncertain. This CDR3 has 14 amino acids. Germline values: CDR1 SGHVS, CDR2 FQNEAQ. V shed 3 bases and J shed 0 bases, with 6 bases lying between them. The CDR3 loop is CASSLSNSNQPQHF. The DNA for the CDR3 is TGTGCCAGCAGCTTGTCAAATAGCAATCAGCCCCAGCATTTT.

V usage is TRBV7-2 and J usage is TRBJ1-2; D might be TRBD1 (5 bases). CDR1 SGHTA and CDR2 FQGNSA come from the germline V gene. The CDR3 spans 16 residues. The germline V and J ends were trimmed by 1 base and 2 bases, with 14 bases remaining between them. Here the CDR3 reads CASSLGGGGLNYGYTF. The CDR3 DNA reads TGTGCCAGCAGCTTAGGTGGCGGGGGATTAAACTATGGCTACACCTTC.

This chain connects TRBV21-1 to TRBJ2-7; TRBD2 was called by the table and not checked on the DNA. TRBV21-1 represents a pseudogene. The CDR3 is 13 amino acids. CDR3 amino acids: CARASGPYSKQYF. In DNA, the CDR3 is TGTGCCAGGGCTAGCGGCCCTTATTCCAAGCAGTACTTC.

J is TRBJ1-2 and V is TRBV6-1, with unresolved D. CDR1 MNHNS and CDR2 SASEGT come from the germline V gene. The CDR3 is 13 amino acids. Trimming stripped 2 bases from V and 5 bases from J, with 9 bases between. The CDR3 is CASSESGVYGYTF. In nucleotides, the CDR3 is TGTGCCAGCAGTGAATCGGGTGTTTATGGCTACACCTTC.

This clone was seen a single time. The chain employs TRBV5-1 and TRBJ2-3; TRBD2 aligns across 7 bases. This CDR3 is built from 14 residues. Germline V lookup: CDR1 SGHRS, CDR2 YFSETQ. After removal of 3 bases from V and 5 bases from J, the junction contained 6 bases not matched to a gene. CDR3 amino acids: CASSSTWGGDTQYF. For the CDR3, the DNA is TGCGCCAGCAGCTCCACATGGGGGGGAGATACGCAGTATTTT.

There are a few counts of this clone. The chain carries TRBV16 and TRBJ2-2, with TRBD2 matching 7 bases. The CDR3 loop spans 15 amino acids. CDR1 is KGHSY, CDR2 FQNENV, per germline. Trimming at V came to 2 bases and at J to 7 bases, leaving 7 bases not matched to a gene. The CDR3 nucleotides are TGTGCCAGCAGCCAACGGGGGGAAGTAAACGGGGAGCTGTTTTTT. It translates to CASSQRGEVNGELFF.

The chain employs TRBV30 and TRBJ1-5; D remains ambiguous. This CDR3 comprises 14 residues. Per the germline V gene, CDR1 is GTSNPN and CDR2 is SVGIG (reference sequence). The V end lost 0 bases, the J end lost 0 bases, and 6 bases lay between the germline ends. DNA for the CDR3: TGTGCCTGGAGTGTAAGCGGTAGCAATCAGCCCCAGCATTTT. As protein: CAWSVSGSNQPQHF.

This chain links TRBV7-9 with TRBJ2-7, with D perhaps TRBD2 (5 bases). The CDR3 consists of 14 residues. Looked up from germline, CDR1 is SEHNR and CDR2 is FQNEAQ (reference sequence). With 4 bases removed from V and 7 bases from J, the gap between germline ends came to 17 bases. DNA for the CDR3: TGTGCCAGCAGCTCCCCTCCCCGAGGGATAGAGCAGTACTTC. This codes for CASSSPPRGIEQYF.

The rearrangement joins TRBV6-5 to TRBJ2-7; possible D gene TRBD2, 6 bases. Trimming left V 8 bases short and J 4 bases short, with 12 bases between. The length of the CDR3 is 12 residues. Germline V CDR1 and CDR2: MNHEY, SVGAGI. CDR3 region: CASGRREYEQYF. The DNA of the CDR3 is TGTGCCAGCGGTAGGCGGGAATACGAGCAGTACTTC.

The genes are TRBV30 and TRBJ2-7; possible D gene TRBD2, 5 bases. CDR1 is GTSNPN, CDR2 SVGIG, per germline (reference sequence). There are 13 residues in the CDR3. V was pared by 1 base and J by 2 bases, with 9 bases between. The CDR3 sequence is CAWSADGTYEQYF. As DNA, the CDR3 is TGTGCCTGGAGTGCCGACGGGACCTACGAGCAGTACTTC.

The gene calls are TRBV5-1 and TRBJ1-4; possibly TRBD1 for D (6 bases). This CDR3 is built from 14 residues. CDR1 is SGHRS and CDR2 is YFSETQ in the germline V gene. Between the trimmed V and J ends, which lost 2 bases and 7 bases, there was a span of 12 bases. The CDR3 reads CASSFKTGGEKLFF. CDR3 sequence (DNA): TGCGCCAGCAGCTTTAAGACAGGTGGTGAAAAACTGTTTTTT. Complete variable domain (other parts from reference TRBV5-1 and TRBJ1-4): KAGVTQTPRYLIKTRGQQVTLSCSPISGHRSVSWYQQTPGQGLQFLFEYFSETQRNKGNFPGRFSGRQFSNSRSEMNVSTLELGDSALYLCASSFKTGGEKLFFGSGTQLSVL.